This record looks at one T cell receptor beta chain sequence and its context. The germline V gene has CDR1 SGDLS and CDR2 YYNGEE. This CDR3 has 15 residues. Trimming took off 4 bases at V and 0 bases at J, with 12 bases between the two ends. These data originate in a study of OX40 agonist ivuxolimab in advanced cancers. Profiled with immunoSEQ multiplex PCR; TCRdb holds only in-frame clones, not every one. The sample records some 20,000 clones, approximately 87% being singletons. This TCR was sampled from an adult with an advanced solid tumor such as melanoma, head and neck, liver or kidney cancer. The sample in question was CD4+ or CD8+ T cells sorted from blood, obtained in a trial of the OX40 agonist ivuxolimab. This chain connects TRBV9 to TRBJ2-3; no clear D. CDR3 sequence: CASSPMVGSTDTQYF. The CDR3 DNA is TGTGCCAGCAGCCCGATGGTAGGTAGCACAGATACGCAGTATTTT.